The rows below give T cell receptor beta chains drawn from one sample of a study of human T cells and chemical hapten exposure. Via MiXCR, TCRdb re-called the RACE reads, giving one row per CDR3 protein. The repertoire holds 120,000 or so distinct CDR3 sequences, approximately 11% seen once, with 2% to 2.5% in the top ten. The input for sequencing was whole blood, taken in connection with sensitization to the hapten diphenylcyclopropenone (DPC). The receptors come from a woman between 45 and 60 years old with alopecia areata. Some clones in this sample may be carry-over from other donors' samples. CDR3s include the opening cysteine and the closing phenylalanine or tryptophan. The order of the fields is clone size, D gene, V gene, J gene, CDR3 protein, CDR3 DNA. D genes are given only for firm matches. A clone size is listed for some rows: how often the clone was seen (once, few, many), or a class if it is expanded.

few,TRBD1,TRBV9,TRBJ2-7,CASSTTGVEQYF,TGTGCCAGCAGCACCACAGGGGTCGAGCAGTACTTC
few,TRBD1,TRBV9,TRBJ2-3,CASSIGVAGGSTDTQYF,TGTGCCAGCAGCATCGGGGTGGCAGGGGGATCCACAGATACGCAGTATTTT
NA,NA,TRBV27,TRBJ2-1,CASSSILGRDNEQFF,TGTGCCAGCAGTTCAATACTTGGGCGGGACAATGAGCAGTTCTTC
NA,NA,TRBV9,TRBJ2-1,CASSDWDLGNEQFF,TGTGCCAGCAGCGATTGGGACCTAGGCAATGAGCAGTTCTTC
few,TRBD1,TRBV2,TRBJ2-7,CATPGDRPYEQYF,TGTGCCACCCCTGGGGACAGGCCCTACGAGCAGTACTTC
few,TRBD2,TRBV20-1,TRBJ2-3,CSARPGLAGRRTDTQYF,TGCAGTGCTAGACCCGGACTAGCGGGGAGACGCACAGATACGCAGTATTTT
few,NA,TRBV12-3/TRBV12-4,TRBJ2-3,CASSLRRDTQYF,TGTGCCAGCAGTTTGAGGCGAGATACGCAGTATTTT
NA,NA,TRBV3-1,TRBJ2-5,CASRRGQETQYF,TGTGCCAGCCGCCGGGGTCAAGAGACCCAGTACTTC
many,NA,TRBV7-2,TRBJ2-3,CASSLLPAGSGPDTQYF,TGTGCCAGCAGCTTATTACCAGCGGGCAGTGGCCCAGATACGCAGTATTTT
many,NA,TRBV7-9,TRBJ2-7,CASSPGPYEQYF,TGTGCCAGCAGCCCGGGCCCCTACGAGCAGTACTTC
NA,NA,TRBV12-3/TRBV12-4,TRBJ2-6,CASSNNVLTF,TGTGCCAGCAGTAACAACGTCCTGACTTTC
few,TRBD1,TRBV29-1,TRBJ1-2,CSVGTGVANYGYTF,TGCAGCGTCGGGACAGGGGTAGCTAACTATGGCTACACCTTC
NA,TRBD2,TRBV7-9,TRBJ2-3,CASSSASGALRTDTQYF,TGTGCCAGCAGCTCTGCTAGCGGGGCCCTCCGCACAGATACGCAGTATTTT
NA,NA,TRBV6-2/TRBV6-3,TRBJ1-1,CASRPGGAKNTEAFF,TGTGCCAGCAGACCAGGAGGAGCCAAGAACACTGAAGCTTTCTTT
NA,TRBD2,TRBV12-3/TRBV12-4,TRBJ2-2,CASSLTSGSIPGELFF,TGTGCCAGCAGTTTAACTAGCGGGAGTATCCCCGGGGAGCTGTTTTTT
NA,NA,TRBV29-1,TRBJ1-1,CSVQDFAEAFF,TGCAGCGTCCAGGATTTTGCTGAAGCTTTCTTT
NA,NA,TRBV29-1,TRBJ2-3,CSVPAGDTQYF,TGCAGCGTCCCAGCGGGAGATACGCAGTATTTT
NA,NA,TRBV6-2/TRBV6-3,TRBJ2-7,CASSYTVTEPYEQYF,TGTGCCAGCAGTTACACAGTGACAGAACCCTACGAGCAGTACTTC
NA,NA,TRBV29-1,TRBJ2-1,CSVKGDSATSWFF,TGCAGCGTTAAGGGGGATTCCGCAACTAGCTGGTTCTTC
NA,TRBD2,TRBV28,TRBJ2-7,CASSPTLAGGNEQYF,TGTGCCAGCAGTCCCACCCTAGCGGGAGGCAACGAGCAGTACTTC
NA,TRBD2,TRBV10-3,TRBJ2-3,CAISSSGGSLWTDTQYF,TGTGCCATCAGCTCTAGCGGGGGGTCCCTCTGGACAGATACGCAGTATTTT
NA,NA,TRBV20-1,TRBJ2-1,CSAKKTSSYNEQFF,TGCAGTGCTAAAAAGACTAGCTCCTACAATGAGCAGTTCTTC
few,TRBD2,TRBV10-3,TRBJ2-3,CAISELAGTTDTQYF,TGTGCCATCAGTGAGCTAGCGGGGACCACAGATACGCAGTATTTT
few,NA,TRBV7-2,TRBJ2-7,CASSSQGPYEQYF,TGTGCCAGCAGCTCTCAGGGTCCGTACGAGCAGTACTTC
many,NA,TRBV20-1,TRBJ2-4,CSARWVLAKNIQYF,TGCAGTGCTAGATGGGTTCTAGCCAAAAACATTCAGTACTTC
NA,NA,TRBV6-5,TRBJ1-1,CASSYSTGAGDTEAFF,TGTGCCAGCAGTTACTCGACGGGGGCGGGGGACACTGAAGCTTTCTTT
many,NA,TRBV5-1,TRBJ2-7,CASSLAAGAPGEQYF,TGCGCCAGCAGCTTGGCCGCAGGGGCGCCGGGGGAGCAGTACTTC
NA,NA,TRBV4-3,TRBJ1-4,CASSQEVGGKGEKLFF,TGCGCCAGCAGCCAAGAAGTAGGGGGAAAGGGTGAAAAACTGTTTTTT
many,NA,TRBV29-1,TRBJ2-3,CSVVGGDTQYF,TGCAGCGTTGTGGGGGGAGATACGCAGTATTTT